This TCR beta chain was profiled in a study of blood T cell repertoires in COVID-19. For the study at large: T cells, B-cell-depleted T cells, or PBMCs provided the cDNA or gDNA that served as material.

Germline V gene data show CDR1 as GTSNPN and CDR2 as SVGIG (reference sequence). This CDR3 is built from 13 residues. J gave up 2 bases and V 1 base, and 1 base lay outside the gene matches. In the source study's methods: How many nucleated cells were present was estimated from reference gene primer amplification. Method: immunoSEQ multiplex PCR; TCRdb's copy keeps in-frame clones and lacks some. V and J calls and clone size follow that table, whereas D and trimming were derived from the DNA. The table lists over 350,000 clones, 86% of them singletons, with more than 1.4% in the top ten. This receptor was taken from a woman aged 25 to 39 with active or convalescent COVID-19. The sequencing input was peripheral blood. The chain uses TRBV30 and TRBJ2-7, with 8 bases fitting TRBD1. CDR3 sequence (DNA): TGTGCCTGGAGTGGGGGACAGGCCTACGAGCAGTACTTC. Encoded protein: CAWSGGQAYEQYF. The complete variable domain, with remaining parts taken from reference TRBV30 and TRBJ2-7, reads SQTIHQWPATLVQPVGSPLSLECTVEGTSNPNLYWYRQAAGRGLQLLFYSVGIGQISSEVPQNLSASRPQDRQFILSSKKLLLSDSGFYLCAWSGGQAYEQYFGPGTRLTVT.